The entry below gives a single TCR beta chain sequence along with its context. The data stem from a study of cytomegalovirus exposure and HLA in healthy donors. The data were produced by immunoSEQ multiplex PCR, yet TCRdb's version contains in-frame clones alone and is incomplete. The table lists 55,000 to 75,000 clones, nearly 95% of them singletons. This CDR3 has 15 amino acids. V shed 3 bases, J shed 5 bases, and the junction held 5 bases outside the gene matches. The germline V gene encodes CDR1 SGHRS and CDR2 YFSETQ. The sample taken for sequencing was PBMCs. The clonotype comes from a young man in good health and CMV-seropositive. The chain carries TRBV5-1 and TRBJ2-1; 10 nucleotides agree with TRBD2. The CDR3 loop reads CASSSGLALNNEQFF. For the CDR3, the DNA is TGCGCCAGCAGCTCGGGACTAGCGCTGAACAATGAGCAGTTCTTC.